The clone carrying this T cell receptor beta chain was seen repeatedly, ten times or more. Its antigen is unknown. The CDR3 has 17 residues. Germline values: CDR1 LGHNA, CDR2 YSLEER. V lost 3 bases to trimming and J lost 0 bases, with 15 bases between them. This entry is derived from a study of CD8 T cells in ankylosing spondylitis. Quantitative 5'-RACE with molecular barcodes produced the TCR beta libraries. One entry per CDR3 protein results from TCRdb running MiXCR on the 5' RACE reads. The sample has 250,000 to 400,000 distinct CDR3 sequences; roughly 10% are singletons. Study-wide results and limits: It was reported that disease-linked clones were significantly enriched in matched ankylosing spondylitis synovial fluid. Existing reports had already noted some motif variants in reactive arthritis synovial fluid and blood. One TCR beta motif, made up of under ten highly homologous variants, appeared characteristic of ankylosing spondylitis blood.

J is TRBJ2-1 and V is TRBV4-3, with D perhaps TRBD1 or TRBD2 (5 bases each). The origin of this receptor is a female donor with ankylosing spondylitis or in good health (not recorded which). Specimen: blood, either unsorted or a sorted T cell fraction (not recorded which). The CDR3 DNA follows: TGCGCCAGCAGCCAGGGGACGAGAGGGGACTCCTACAATGAGCAGTTCTTC. Amino acids: CASSQGTRGDSYNEQFF.